The 23 T cell receptor beta chains listed next were all sequenced from one sample in a study of identical twins. A single record per CDR3 protein comes from TCRdb applying MiXCR to the 5' RACE reads. The table lists 700,000 or so distinct CDR3 sequences, 8.6% of them singletons. This sample was also put to use in a study of yellow fever vaccine responses in identical twins.

What was sequenced was PBMCs. Receptors originate from a woman between 18 and 29 years old in good health.

This clonotype was observed at least ten times. The J gene is TRBJ2-2, the V gene TRBV7-2, with 7 bases lining up with TRBD1. J lost 3 bases, V lost 5 bases, and 6 bases had no gene match. The germline V gene encodes CDR1 SGHTA and CDR2 FQGNSA. The CDR3 spans 15 residues. The CDR3 DNA is TGTGCCAGCAGCCTAGACAGGGTGGACACCGGGGAGCTGTTTTTT. As protein: CASSLDRVDTGELFF.

At least ten counts were recorded for this clonotype. The chain carries TRBV4-2 and TRBJ2-3; either TRBD1 or TRBD2 may supply D (5 bases each). Trimming stripped 0 bases from V and 2 bases from J, with 9 bases between. The CDR3 totals 15 residues. Germline lookup yields CDR1 LGHNA and CDR2 YNFKEQ. CDR3 amino acids: CASSQDGTHTDTQYF. The CDR3 nucleotides read TGTGCCAGCAGCCAAGACGGGACCCACACAGATACGCAGTATTTT.

The chain has TRBV20-1 and TRBJ2-7; TRBD2 agrees at 11 bases. The length of the CDR3 is 14 residues. Trimming cost V 4 bases and J 5 bases; bases outside gene matches: 7. The germline gives CDR1 DFQATT, CDR2 SNEGSKA (reference sequence). The CDR3 region is CSATSTSGKNEQYF. The CDR3 nucleotides read TGCAGTGCTACATCGACTAGCGGGAAGAACGAGCAGTACTTC.

This clonotype was seen ten or more times. The V gene is TRBV2, the J gene TRBJ2-4; perhaps TRBD2 as D (6 bases). V was clipped by 6 bases and J by 0 bases, with 6 bases between them. The V gene's germline CDR1 is SNHLY and CDR2 FYNNEI. The CDR3 extends over 13 amino acids. The CDR3 nucleotides read TGTGCCAGCAGGGGACTAGCCAAAAACATTCAGTACTTC. Protein: CASRGLAKNIQYF.

This rearrangement joins TRBV10-3 to TRBJ2-5, with D possibly TRBD1 on 5 matching bases. The CDR3 runs 14 residues. The V and J ends lost 5 bases and 0 bases respectively, with 10 bases between them. Germline CDR1 is ENHRY and CDR2 is SYGVKD. The CDR3 DNA reads as TGTGCCATCAGTATAGGGGTCCACCAAGAGACCCAGTACTTC. As protein: CAISIGVHQETQYF.

The chain carries TRBV20-1 and TRBJ1-5; 8 positions agree with TRBD1. V was pared by 3 bases and J by 6 bases, with 13 bases of the junction left unmatched. Germline CDR1 DFQATT, CDR2 SNEGSKA (reference sequence). The CDR3 is 16 amino acids. The DNA for the CDR3 is TGCAGTGCTAGCTCAGTCCCCAACAGGGGGGCTCAGCCCCAGCATTTT. This gives the protein CSASSVPNRGAQPQHF.

This clonotype was observed a few times. The chain has TRBV7-8 and TRBJ2-3; D remains unclear. Trimming cost V 1 base and J 2 bases, with 10 bases left between them. This CDR3 has 15 amino acids. Germline V gene data show CDR1 as SGHVS and CDR2 as FQNEAQ. The CDR3 protein is CASSLVNVITDTQYF. The DNA of the CDR3 is TGTGCCAGCAGCTTAGTAAATGTTATCACAGATACGCAGTATTTT. Supplemented by reference TRBV7-8 and TRBJ2-3, the full variable domain reads GAGVSQSPRYKVAKRGQDVALRCDPISGHVSLFWYQQALGQGPEFLTYFQNEAQLDKSGLPSDRFFAERPEGSVSTLKIQRTQQEDSAVYLCASSLVNVITDTQYFGPGTRLTVL.

The V call is TRBV4-2, the J call TRBJ2-7, with 8 nucleotides matching TRBD2. V shed 7 bases, J shed 3 bases, and the junction held 11 bases outside the gene matches. Germline V lookup: CDR1 LGHNA, CDR2 YNFKEQ. CDR3 length equals 15 residues. The CDR3 bases are TGTGCCAGCACCGGTCTGAAAGCGGGAGTCTACGAGCAGTACTTC. It is translated as CASTGLKAGVYEQYF.

This chain uses TRBV7-6 with TRBJ2-7, with D unresolved. CDR1 and CDR2 from the germline V gene are SGHVS and FNYEAQ. Trimming stripped 5 bases from V and 3 bases from J, with 14 bases between. The CDR3 contains 14 residues. The CDR3 sequence: CASSPPPASYEQYF. The CDR3 region has the DNA TGTGCCAGCAGCCCCCCACCAGCAAGCTACGAGCAGTACTTC.

This clonotype has just a few counts. The genes are TRBV3-1 and TRBJ2-6; D might be TRBD1 or TRBD2, each matching 5 bases. The CDR3 has 17 residues. V lost 1 base, J lost 0 bases, and 10 bases lay in between. The germline gives CDR1 LGHDT, CDR2 YNNKEL (reference sequence). Here the CDR3 DNA reads TGTGCCAGCAGCCAAGTGGGACGAATCTCTGGGGCCAACGTCCTGACTTTC. Translation gives CASSQVGRISGANVLTF.

This clonotype was counted only a few times. The rearrangement uses TRBV6-4 and TRBJ2-3; TRBD2 matches 10 bases. Germline V gene data show CDR1 as MRHNA and CDR2 as SNTAGT. V lost 3 bases, J lost 10 bases, and 10 bases stayed unmatched. The CDR3 is 15 amino acids. The CDR3 DNA sequence: TGTGCCAGCAGTGAGCTAGCGGGAGCCAACCAAGCGCAGTATTTT. This gives the protein CASSELAGANQAQYF.

This clonotype was found many times. V usage is TRBV7-9 and J usage is TRBJ1-4; D is uncertain. CDR3 length: 17 residues. In germline, CDR1 is SEHNR, CDR2 FQNEAQ (reference sequence). Trimming pared 1 base from V and 2 bases from J, leaving 14 bases between. The chain's CDR3 is CASSLVRPFGTNEKLFF. The CDR3 DNA reads as TGTGCCAGCAGCTTAGTTCGACCCTTCGGGACTAATGAAAAACTGTTTTTT.

This clonotype was observed a handful of times. V and J are TRBV20-1 and TRBJ2-7, with D perhaps TRBD1 (8 bases). There are 17 residues in the CDR3. V was shortened by 0 bases and J by 1 base, with 19 bases between the two germline ends. Germline V CDR1 and CDR2: DFQATT, SNEGSKA (reference sequence). Here the CDR3 reads CSARDPFGQGGSYEQYF. The CDR3 coding sequence is TGCAGTGCTAGAGACCCTTTCGGACAGGGAGGGTCCTACGAGCAGTACTTC.

This chain connects TRBV21-1 to TRBJ2-2. TRBV21-1 is marked as a pseudogene. There are 19 residues in the CDR3. The CDR3 region has the DNA TGTGCCAGCAGCAAGAACATCCAGGCCTACCTTAAGAACACCGGGGAGCTGTTTTTT. Translation gives CASSKNIQAYLKNTGELFF.

This clonotype was counted only a few times. The chain couples TRBV9 to TRBJ2-5; 7 bases align to TRBD1. The CDR3 has 20 residues. V was pared by 3 bases and J by 5 bases, with 25 bases of the junction left unmatched. From germline, CDR1 is SGDLS and CDR2 YYNGEE. The CDR3 bases are TGTGCCAGCAGCGCCCCTCAAACCCGGCCCGGACAGGAATCGCGGGAGACCCAGTACTTC. The encoded protein is CASSAPQTRPGQESRETQYF.

The chain carries TRBV27 and TRBJ2-3; the D gene could be TRBD1 or TRBD2 (5 bases each). V lost 10 bases and J 4 bases, leaving 18 bases between the germline ends. CDR3 length: 14 amino acids. Per germline, CDR1 MNHEY and CDR2 SMNVEV (reference sequence). The CDR3 reads CATATLTGPDTQYF. The CDR3 nucleotides are TGTGCCACAGCGACGCTCACGGGGCCAGATACGCAGTATTTT.

This clonotype has a count of ten or more. The chain links TRBV7-9 to TRBJ1-4; 7 nucleotides match TRBD1. Unmatched junction bases numbered 12, after V lost 4 bases and J lost 7 bases. CDR1 SEHNR and CDR2 FQNEAQ come from the germline V gene (reference sequence). The CDR3 contains 16 residues. CDR3 sequence reads: CASSSRGPRSGEKLFF. CDR3 DNA sequence: TGTGCCAGCAGCTCGAGGGGGCCGAGATCCGGTGAAAAACTGTTTTTT. The variable domain in full, completed from reference TRBV7-9 and TRBJ1-4, reads DTGVSQNPRHKITKRGQNVTFRCDPISEHNRLYWYRQTLGQGPEFLTYFQNEAQLEKSRLLSDRFSAERPKGSFSTLEIQRTEQGDSAMYLCASSSRGPRSGEKLFFGSGTQLSVL.

Remarks on this clonotype: An end of the junction differs from the germline gene, which may be a read error. The chain uses TRBV3-1 and TRBJ2-7; D might be TRBD1 (6 bases). Germline CDR1 reads LGHDT; CDR2 reads YNNKEL (reference sequence). This CDR3 spans 14 amino acids. The CDR3 bases are TGTGCCTGCAGCCAGGCCAACAGGGATCTCGAGCAGTACTTC. Translating it yields CACSQANRDLEQYF.

This clonotype was counted ten times or more. The chain is built from TRBV27 and TRBJ2-3; weak D call: TRBD2 (5 bases). The CDR3 runs 15 residues. The germline gives CDR1 MNHEY, CDR2 SMNVEV (reference sequence). With 4 bases removed from V and 5 bases from J, the gap between germline ends came to 16 bases. CDR3 DNA: TGTGCCAGCAGTTCCCCCGAAGGAGGTCGAGATACGCAGTATTTT. Encoded protein: CASSSPEGGRDTQYF.

The genes are TRBV7-2 and TRBJ2-3; 14 nucleotides match TRBD2. After removal of 5 bases from V and 5 bases from J, the junction contained 9 bases not matched to a gene. In germline, CDR1 is SGHTA, CDR2 FQGNSA. This CDR3 is 17 amino acids long. The CDR3 DNA is TGTGCCAGCAGCCCCCAGGGGGGACTAGCGGGAGTAGATACGCAGTATTTT. This codes for CASSPQGGLAGVDTQYF.

This clonotype was seen a handful of times. V and J are TRBV7-6 and TRBJ2-2; D perhaps matches TRBD1 (5 bases). The V gene lost 3 bases and the J gene lost 3 bases, with 8 bases spanning the gap. From germline, CDR1 is SGHVS and CDR2 FNYEAQ. The CDR3 has 14 amino acids. In DNA form, the CDR3 reads TGTGCCAGCAGCTTGAAACAGGACACCGGGGAGCTGTTTTTT. Protein: CASSLKQDTGELFF.

The chain links TRBV2 to TRBJ2-4, with D possibly being TRBD2 (5 bases). The CDR3 loop spans 15 amino acids. CDR1 SNHLY and CDR2 FYNNEI come from the germline V gene. Trimming pared 6 bases from V and 0 bases from J, leaving 12 bases between. The CDR3 sequence: CASSLSGLAKNIQYF. The DNA for the CDR3 is TGTGCCAGCAGCCTAAGCGGACTAGCCAAAAACATTCAGTACTTC.

This clonotype was counted many times. At one end the junction does not follow the germline gene, possibly because of a read error. This sequence joins TRBV11-2 and TRBJ2-2, with D possibly being TRBD1 or TRBD2 (5 bases each). Germline CDR1 reads SGHAT; CDR2 reads FQNNGV. This CDR3 is 15 amino acids long. CDR3 amino acids: CASSLGRLNTGELFF. The CDR3 DNA reads as TGCGCCAGCAGCTTGGGACGGCTGAACACCGGGGAGCTGTTTTTT. Complete variable domain (other parts from reference TRBV11-2 and TRBJ2-2): EAGVAQSPRYKIIEKRQSVAFWCNPISGHATLYWYQQILGQGPKLLIQFQNNGVVDDSQLPKDRFSAERLKGVDSTLKIQPAKLEDSAVYLCASSLGRLNTGELFFGEGSRLTVL.